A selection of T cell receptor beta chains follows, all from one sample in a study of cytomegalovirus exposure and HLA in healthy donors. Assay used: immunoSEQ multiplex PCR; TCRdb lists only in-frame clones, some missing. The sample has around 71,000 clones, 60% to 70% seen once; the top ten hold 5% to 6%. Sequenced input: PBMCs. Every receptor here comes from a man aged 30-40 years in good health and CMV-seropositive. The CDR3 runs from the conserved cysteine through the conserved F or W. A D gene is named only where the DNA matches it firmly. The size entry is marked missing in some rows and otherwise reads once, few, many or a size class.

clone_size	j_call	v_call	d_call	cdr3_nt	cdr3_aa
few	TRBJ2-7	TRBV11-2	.	TGTGCCAGCAGCTTCATTTCCTACGAGCAGTACTTC	CASSFISYEQYF
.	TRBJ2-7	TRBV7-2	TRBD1	TGTGCCAGCAGCTCGTCTGGACAGGTAGTTTACGAGCAGTACTTC	CASSSSGQVVYEQYF
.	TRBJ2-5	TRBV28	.	TGTGCCAGCAGTGGGGGGAACGTTGGCCAAGAGACCCAGTACTTC	CASSGGNVGQETQYF
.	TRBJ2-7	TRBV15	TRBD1	TGTGCCACCAGCCCTCGGACAGGGTCGAACGAGCAGTACTTC	CATSPRTGSNEQYF
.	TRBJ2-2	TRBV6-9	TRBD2	TGTGCCAGCAGTACGGGACTAGCAGACGGGGAGCTGTTTTTT	CASSTGLADGELFF
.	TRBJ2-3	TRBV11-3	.	TGTGCCAGCAGCGTCCCGCGAGGTAAAAGACTCGGCGGCACAGATACGCAGTATTTT	CASSVPRGKRLGGTDTQYF
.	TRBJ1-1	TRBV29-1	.	TGCAGCGTTGAGACGGGTCCAGACACTGAAGCTTTCTTT	CSVETGPDTEAFF
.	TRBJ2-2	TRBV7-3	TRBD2	TGTGCCAGCAGCTTAACGGTAGCGGGAGTGAACACCGGGGAGCTGTTTTTT	CASSLTVAGVNTGELFF
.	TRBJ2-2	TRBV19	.	TGTGCCAGTAGTCCGGCAGCGGTCTACACCGGGGAGCTGTTTTTT	CASSPAAVYTGELFF
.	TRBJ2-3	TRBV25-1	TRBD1	TGTGCCAGCAGTCCTCGGACAGGGAGGCGCACAGATACGCAGTATTTT	CASSPRTGRRTDTQYF
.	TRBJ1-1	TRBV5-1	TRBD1	TGCGCCAGCAGCCGGACAGGGGAAGGCACTGAAGCTTTCTTT	CASSRTGEGTEAFF
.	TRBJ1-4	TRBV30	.	TGTGCCTGGACCCGAAAGAGGGAGGCTAATGAAAAACTGTTTTTT	CAWTRKREANEKLFF
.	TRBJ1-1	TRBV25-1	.	TGTGCCAGCAGTCAAAGGGGCACTGAAGCTTTCTTT	CASSQRGTEAFF
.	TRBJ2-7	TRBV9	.	TGTGCCAGCAGCCCTCGGACAGCCTCCTACGAGCAGTACTTC	CASSPRTASYEQYF
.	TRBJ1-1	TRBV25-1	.	TGTGCCAGCACGCCGGGGGGGTTGGCTGAAGCTTTCTTT	CASTPGGLAEAFF
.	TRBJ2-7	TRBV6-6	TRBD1	TGTGCCAGCAGTTACTCCCGGGACAGGGTATACAAGCAGTACTTC	CASSYSRDRVYKQYF
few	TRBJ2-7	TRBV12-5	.	TGTGCTAGTGGTCCCCGGGTCTACGAGCAGTACTTC	CASGPRVYEQYF
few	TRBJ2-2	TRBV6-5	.	TGTGCCAGCAGTTACGCGGACAACGCCGGGGAGCTGTTTTTT	CASSYADNAGELFF
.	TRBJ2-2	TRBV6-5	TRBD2	TGTGCCAGCAGTATGAAGCGGGGGGGAATCGGGGAGCTGTTTTTT	CASSMKRGGIGELFF
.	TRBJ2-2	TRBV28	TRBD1	TGTGCCAGCAGTATGACAGGGACCGGGGAGCTGTTTTTT	CASSMTGTGELFF
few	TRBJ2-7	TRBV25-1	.	TGTGCCAGCAGTTCCACCTACGAGCAGTACTTC	CASSSTYEQYF
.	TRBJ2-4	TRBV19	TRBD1	TGTGCCAGTAGTAGACAGGGGGTCCAAAACATTCAGTACTTC	CASSRQGVQNIQYF
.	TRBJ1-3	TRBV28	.	TGTGCCAGCAGCCCATCGACAGGAGGAAACACCATATATTTT	CASSPSTGGNTIYF
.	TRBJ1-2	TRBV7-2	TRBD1	TGTGCCAGCAGCCCGGACAGGGCCTATGGCTACACCTTC	CASSPDRAYGYTF
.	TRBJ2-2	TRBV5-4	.	TGTGCCAGCAGCTCTTCCTGGGGGACAAAAAACACCGGGGAGCTGTTTTTT	CASSSSWGTKNTGELFF
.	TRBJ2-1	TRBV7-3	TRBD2	TGTGCCAGCAGCTCCAGCGGGGGGGCCAGGAATGAGCAGTTCTTC	CASSSSGGARNEQFF
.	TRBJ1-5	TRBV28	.	TGTGCCAGCACCCTCGGGGGGGTCAATCAGCCCCAGCATTTT	CASTLGGVNQPQHF
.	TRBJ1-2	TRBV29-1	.	TGCAGCGTTGAAGGGGACAACCTTTCCAATATCTATGGCTACACCTTC	CSVEGDNLSNIYGYTF
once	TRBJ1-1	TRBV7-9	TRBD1	TGTGCCAGCAGCTACACAGGGGGTACTGAAGCTTTCTTT	CASSYTGGTEAFF
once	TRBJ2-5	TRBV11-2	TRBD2	TGTGCCAGCAGCTTAGCCACTAGCGGGAGGGCCAGGTCCCAGTACTTC	CASSLATSGRARSQYF
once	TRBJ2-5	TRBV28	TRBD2	TGTGCCAGCAGTTTGACTAGCGGGAGAGAGACCCAGTACTTC	CASSLTSGRETQYF
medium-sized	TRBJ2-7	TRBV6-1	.	TGTGCCAGCAGCTTCTCCCAAACAGGGTCGGACGAGCAGTACTTC	CASSFSQTGSDEQYF
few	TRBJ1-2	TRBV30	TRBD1	TGTGCCTGGACCGTACTGGACAGGGGTGGCGGCTACACCTTC	CAWTVLDRGGGYTF
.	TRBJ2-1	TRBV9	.	TGTGCCAGCAGCGTAGAAGAACGGGAGATGAATGAGCAGTTCTTC	CASSVEEREMNEQFF
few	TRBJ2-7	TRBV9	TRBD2	TGTGCCAGCAGCATTTCAAGCGGGGACTCCTACGAGCAGTACTTC	CASSISSGDSYEQYF
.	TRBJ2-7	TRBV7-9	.	TGTGCCAGCAGCCCCCCGGGTTCCCGACGGGTCGAGCAGTACTTC	CASSPPGSRRVEQYF
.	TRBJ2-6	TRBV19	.	TGTGCCAGTAGAACTAGATTCTCTGGGGCCAACGTCCTGACTTTC	CASRTRFSGANVLTF
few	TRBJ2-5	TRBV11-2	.	TGTGCCAGCAGCGACACTCGGGAGACCCAGTACTTC	CASSDTRETQYF
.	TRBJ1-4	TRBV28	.	TGTGCCAGCAGTTCTCCAGGGAAGGGTGAAAAACTGTTTTTT	CASSSPGKGEKLFF
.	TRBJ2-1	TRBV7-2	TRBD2	TGTGCCAGCAGCCAAGACCAGCGGGAGGGCCGGGGTCACAATGAGCAGTTCTTC	CASSQDQREGRGHNEQFF
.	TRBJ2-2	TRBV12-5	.	TGTGCTAGTGCCGCCGGACTTAACACCGGGGAGCTGTTTTTT	CASAAGLNTGELFF
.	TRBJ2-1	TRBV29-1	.	TGCAGCGTTGCGGCAGGGCCCCTGGGCGATGAGCAGTTCTTC	CSVAAGPLGDEQFF
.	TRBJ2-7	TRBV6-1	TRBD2	TGTGCCAGCAGTCTCCCGGGGGGTAGAGACGAGCAGTACTTC	CASSLPGGRDEQYF
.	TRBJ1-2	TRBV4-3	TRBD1	TGCGCCAGCAGCCACGGGGAGGACAGGGTAAACTATGGCTACACCTTC	CASSHGEDRVNYGYTF
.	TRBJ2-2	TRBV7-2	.	TGTGCCAGCAGCTCCTCCGTCCTGAACACCGGGGAGCTGTTTTTT	CASSSSVLNTGELFF
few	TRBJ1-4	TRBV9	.	TGTGCCAGCAGCGTAGGAAGGGGGGAAAAACTGTTTTTT	CASSVGRGEKLFF
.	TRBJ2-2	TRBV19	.	TGTGCCAGTAGTACTGGACTTATTATAGGGGAGCTGTTTTTT	CASSTGLIIGELFF
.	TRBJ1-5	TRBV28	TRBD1	TGTGCCAGCAGTTCCGCCGGGACAGGGAGCAATCAGCCCCAGCATTTT	CASSSAGTGSNQPQHF
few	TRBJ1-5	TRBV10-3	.	TGTGCCATCAGTGAGGGCCTCGATCAGCCCCAGCATTTT	CAISEGLDQPQHF
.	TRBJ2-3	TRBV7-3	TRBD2	TGTGCCAGCAGCTTAACGGCCCCCGGGAGGGGATCTGATACGCAGTATTTT	CASSLTAPGRGSDTQYF
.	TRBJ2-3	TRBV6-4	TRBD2	TGTGCCAGCAGTGAGGTAGCGGGGAGCACAGATACGCAGTATTTT	CASSEVAGSTDTQYF